Listed below are T cell receptor beta chains from one sample, sequenced in a study of blood T cell repertoires in COVID-19. The table came from immunoSEQ multiplex PCR; TCRdb's copy has only in-frame clones and leaves some out. The table has 300,000 to 400,000 clones, about 89% seen once. Specimen: peripheral blood. These receptors all stem from a woman aged 55-69 years with COVID-19, enrolled during active disease. The conserved cysteine and the conserved F or W are not part of the CDR3 here.

V gene	J gene	CDR3 protein
TRBV9	TRBJ2-3	ASSRRLGGGSTDTQY
TRBV5-6	TRBJ2-5	ASSLRNRVPETQY
TRBV15	TRBJ1-4	ATSRSGAGEKLF
TRBV19	TRBJ1-4	ASSIASRVRTNEKLF
TRBV18	TRBJ2-1	ASSPSGTSLNEQF
TRBV2	TRBJ2-4	ASGGNIQY
TRBV11-3	TRBJ2-2	ASSLRDRGGYTGELF
TRBV7-6	TRBJ1-1	ASSSNPGINTEAF
TRBV6-8	TRBJ2-2	ASSYSRVPRPTGELF
TRBV5-6	TRBJ2-1	ASSLDGFEQF
TRBV19	TRBJ2-1	ASSMGRNEQF
TRBV12-1	TRBJ1-5	ASSFTGFDQPQH
TRBV7-8	TRBJ1-1	ASSPTGGANTEAF
TRBV6-5	TRBJ2-5	ASSYGLAGGETQY
TRBV19	TRBJ1-5	ASSIRGGGASNQPQH
TRBV16	TRBJ1-5	ASSQQTGGGQPQH
TRBV5-1	TRBJ1-3	ASSPMTASGNTIY
TRBV28	TRBJ1-2	ASSFTEGYT
TRBV10-1	TRBJ1-1	ASSEEPGVPNTEAF
TRBV19	TRBJ1-1	ASNIGGFTEAF
TRBV3-1/TRBV3-2	TRBJ2-5	ASSQYQGGYEETQY